This T cell receptor (beta chain) was observed in a study of response to subunit inactivated influenza vaccine. Points from the study as a whole: The study's authors posited that every seasonal influenza vaccination enlists few new T cells.

In its sample, this clonotype was seen once. Its antigen is unknown. This may arise from a read error, as a much more abundant clone is one base away. TCRdb re-called the RT-PCR reads with MiXCR, one entry per CDR3 protein. Among approximately 500,000 distinct CDR3 sequences listed, 10% to 15% were seen once. Per the germline V gene, CDR1 is SGHTA and CDR2 is FQGNSA. V gave up 7 bases and J gave up 4 bases, with 15 bases separating them. CDR3 length: 14 amino acids. This TCR was recovered from a man aged 50 to 60 who received an inactivated influenza vaccine. The sample consisted of PBMCs from blood, taken around seven weeks after vaccination. This chain links TRBV7-2 with TRBJ2-3, with D possibly TRBD2 on 6 matching bases. The CDR3 reads CASMFFGGSDTQYF. Here the CDR3 DNA reads TGTGCCAGCATGTTTTTCGGGGGTTCAGATACGCAGTATTTT.